One and the same sample provided the 21 T cell receptor beta chains below, sequenced in a study of blood T cell repertoires in COVID-19. TCRdb's table, derived via immunoSEQ multiplex PCR, lists solely in-frame clones and lacks some. The sample has roughly 300,000 clones; around 86% are singletons. Source material: peripheral blood. All receptors come from a woman between 45 and 60 years old with acute or convalescent COVID-19.

The CDR3 region is CASLTGTGTYEQYF. In nucleotides, the CDR3 is TGTGCCAGCCTAACCGGGACAGGCACCTACGAGCAGTACTTC. V is TRBV28 and J is TRBJ2-7, with 8 bases matching TRBD1. Germline loops: CDR1 MDHEN, CDR2 SYDVKM. The CDR3 contains 14 residues. The V segment lost 8 bases and the J segment 2 bases; nucleotides outside the gene matches: 8.

V is TRBV28 and J is TRBJ1-2; 7 nucleotides match TRBD1. Germline V CDR1 and CDR2: MDHEN, SYDVKM. J lost 6 bases, V lost 4 bases, and 8 bases had no gene match. There are 14 residues in the CDR3. CDR3 loop: CASSSLGQADGYTF. As DNA, the CDR3 is TGTGCCAGCAGTTCACTAGGACAGGCAGATGGCTACACCTTC.

The chain joins TRBV28 to TRBJ2-1, with a tentative D call TRBD1 (6 bases). V was pared by 7 bases and J by 3 bases, with 16 bases between. From germline, CDR1 is MDHEN and CDR2 SYDVKM. The CDR3 loop spans 15 amino acids. CDR3 region: CASTTLRDIYNEQFF. Here the CDR3 DNA reads TGTGCCAGCACCACCCTCCGGGACATCTACAATGAGCAGTTCTTC.

In its sample, this clone was seen once. This sample includes further DNA sequences coding for the same CDR3. The rearrangement joins TRBV28 to TRBJ2-2; D gene uncertain. V lost 6 bases to trimming and J lost 4 bases, with 3 bases between them. Germline loops: CDR1 MDHEN, CDR2 SYDVKM. This CDR3 has 11 residues. The CDR3 sequence: CASSLTGELFF. The CDR3 bases are TGTGCCAGCAGCCTCACCGGGGAGCTGTTTTTT.

The rearrangement joins TRBV7-2 to TRBJ2-2; the D is unclear. The germline V gene has CDR1 SGHTA and CDR2 FQGNSA. The CDR3 is 13 amino acids. Trimming took 5 bases from V and 5 from J, leaving 9 bases between them. CDR3 sequence reads: CASSLSSTGELFF. CDR3 sequence (DNA): TGTGCCAGCAGCCTCTCCTCGACCGGGGAGCTGTTTTTT.

This rearrangement joins TRBV28 to TRBJ2-2; D is perhaps TRBD2 (5 bases). Germline V gene sequence: CDR1 MDHEN, CDR2 SYDVKM. V was trimmed by 5 bases and J by 2 bases, leaving 12 bases between them. The CDR3 runs to 15 residues. The CDR3 DNA is TGTGCCAGCAGTCTAGCTGACGTAAACACCGGGGAGCTGTTTTTT. Its translation is CASSLADVNTGELFF.

V and J are TRBV3-1 (or the pseudogene TRBV3-2) and TRBJ2-1; 7 positions match TRBD2. Germline V CDR1 and CDR2: LGHDT, YNNKEL (reference sequence). This CDR3 spans 17 amino acids. The J segment lost 4 bases and the V segment lost 3 bases, leaving 12 bases of the junction unmatched. CDR3 sequence (DNA): TGTGCCAGCAGCCAGGACTCCCGGGACTACCCGTACAATGAGCAGTTCTTC. Amino acids: CASSQDSRDYPYNEQFF.

The chain links TRBV6-2 or TRBV6-3 to TRBJ1-5, with 7 bases matching TRBD1. Trimming at V came to 4 bases and at J to 4 bases, leaving 10 bases not matched to a gene. The CDR3 has 16 amino acids. Per the germline V gene, CDR1 is MNHEY and CDR2 is SVGEGT. CDR3 loop: CASSLRQGWRNQPQHF. CDR3 bases: TGTGCCAGCAGTTTGCGACAGGGCTGGAGAAATCAGCCCCAGCATTTT.

The chain is built from TRBV5-1 and TRBJ2-2, with D tentatively TRBD1 (5 bases). The CDR3 is 14 amino acids. Germline-derived CDR1 and CDR2 are SGHRS and YFSETQ. Trimming cost V 4 bases and J 1 base, with 8 bases left between them. The CDR3 sequence: CASSTTGNTGELFF. For the CDR3, the DNA is TGCGCCAGCAGCACAACAGGGAACACCGGGGAGCTGTTTTTT.

The chain carries TRBV28 and TRBJ2-1, with TRBD1 matching 9 bases. Germline trimming cut 11 bases from V and 6 bases from J; bases unmatched to any gene: 5. Germline CDR1 MDHEN, CDR2 SYDVKM. The CDR3 has 12 amino acids. CDR3 in DNA: TGTGCCGCCGGGACAGGGAGCAATGAGCAGTTCTTC. As protein: CAAGTGSNEQFF.

The sample holds one count of this clone. This rearrangement joins TRBV6-5 to TRBJ1-1, with 8 bases identical to TRBD1. V dropped 6 bases and J dropped 0; count of bases not matched to a gene: 3. The germline V gene encodes CDR1 MNHEY and CDR2 SVGAGI. The CDR3 totals 14 residues. CDR3 amino acids: CASSGTGLNTEAFF. The CDR3 DNA reads TGTGCCAGCAGCGGGACAGGCTTGAACACTGAAGCTTTCTTT.

The chain joins TRBV27 to TRBJ2-1; D unresolved. V shed 2 bases and J shed 4 bases, with 9 bases lying between them. CDR3 length: 14 residues. The germline gives CDR1 MNHEY, CDR2 SMNVEV (reference sequence). The CDR3 bases are TGTGCCAGCAGTTTACGGTCAGGTTACAATGAGCAGTTCTTC. Protein product: CASSLRSGYNEQFF.

J is TRBJ2-6 and V is TRBV7-2, with 10 bases matching TRBD1. The V and J ends lost 3 bases and 2 bases, in that order; junction bases with no gene match: 7. This CDR3 has 18 residues. CDR1 and CDR2 (germline): SGHTA, FQGNSA. This CDR3 is CASSFWDRGIAGANVLTF. The CDR3 nucleotides read TGTGCCAGCAGCTTTTGGGACAGGGGAATTGCTGGGGCCAACGTCCTGACTTTC.

This chain uses TRBV5-1 with TRBJ2-3, with TRBD1 matching 9 bases. The CDR3 is 16 amino acids. Germline values: CDR1 SGHRS, CDR2 YFSETQ. V lost 5 bases, J lost 5 bases, and 12 bases stayed unmatched. The CDR3 nucleotides are TGCGCCAGCAGAAGGGACAGGGAGTTGGTCAGAGATACGCAGTATTTT. This codes for CASRRDRELVRDTQYF.

The chain combines TRBV2 with TRBJ2-5; 9 nucleotides agree with TRBD2. Germline CDR1 SNHLY, CDR2 FYNNEI. The CDR3 consists of 15 residues. The V segment lost 4 bases and the J segment 3 bases; nucleotides outside the gene matches: 6. The CDR3 loop is CASSVISGREETQYF. Written as DNA, the CDR3 is TGTGCCAGCAGTGTGATTAGCGGGAGAGAAGAGACCCAGTACTTC. The whole variable domain, remainder taken from reference TRBV2 and TRBJ2-5, is EPEVTQTPSHQVTQMGQEVILRCVPISNHLYFYWYRQILGQKVEFLVSFYNNEISEKSEIFDDQFSVERPDGSNFTLKIRSTKLEDSAMYFCASSVISGREETQYFGPGTRLLVL.

The chain uses TRBV4-1 and TRBJ1-4, with D possibly matching TRBD1 (5 bases). Trimming took off 0 bases at V and 7 bases at J, with 15 bases between the two ends. The germline gives CDR1 MGHRA, CDR2 YSYEKL. This CDR3 is 16 amino acids long. CDR3 sequence: CASSQDRRGIGEKLFF. The CDR3, as DNA: TGCGCCAGCAGCCAAGATCGAAGGGGCATTGGTGAAAAACTGTTTTTT.

The chain uses TRBV2 and TRBJ2-1, with 10 bases fitting TRBD1. Germline V lookup: CDR1 SNHLY, CDR2 FYNNEI. The trim removed 8 bases at V and 3 bases at J, leaving 7 bases unmatched. The length of the CDR3 is 15 residues. The CDR3: CASATRDRGYNEQFF. DNA for the CDR3: TGTGCCAGCGCAACCCGGGACAGGGGCTACAATGAGCAGTTCTTC.

The sample holds one count of this clone. The chain recombines TRBV7-2 with TRBJ2-5; 13 bases are shared with TRBD2. V dropped 0 bases and J dropped 2; count of bases not matched to a gene: 3. Looked up from germline, CDR1 is SGHTA and CDR2 is FQGNSA. This CDR3 contains 17 residues. Here the CDR3 reads CASSLARTSGGQETQYF. The DNA of the CDR3 is TGTGCCAGCAGCTTAGCGCGGACTAGCGGGGGACAAGAGACCCAGTACTTC.

The chain is built from TRBV4-3 and TRBJ1-5; 7 bases align to TRBD1. Germline trimming cut 0 bases from V and 7 bases from J; bases unmatched to any gene: 6. From germline, CDR1 is LGHNA and CDR2 YSLEER. This CDR3 has 15 amino acids. This CDR3 reads CASSQDRQGDQPQHF. DNA for the CDR3: TGCGCCAGCAGCCAAGATCGACAGGGCGACCAGCCCCAGCATTTT.

V and J are TRBV27 and TRBJ2-7; TRBD1 aligns across 8 bases. CDR3 length: 12 residues. In germline, CDR1 is MNHEY, CDR2 SMNVEV (reference sequence). CDR3 sequence reads: CAVGQGTYEQYF. The DNA of the CDR3 is TGTGCTGTCGGACAGGGAACCTACGAGCAGTACTTC.

The chain joins TRBV7-6 to TRBJ2-2, with a weak D call TRBD1 (5 bases). This CDR3 spans 16 amino acids. Germline CDR1 reads SGHVS; CDR2 reads FNYEAQ. The V and J ends lost 5 bases and 0 bases respectively, with 13 bases between them. The CDR3 protein is CASSPSWGANTGELFF. The CDR3 DNA follows: TGTGCCAGCAGCCCCTCGTGGGGCGCGAACACCGGGGAGCTGTTTTTT.